The rows below give T cell receptor beta chains drawn from one sample of a study of T cells in tuberculosis. Only in-frame clones appear in the TCRdb table, and some are missing; sequencing was by immunoSEQ multiplex PCR. The profile covers about 32,000 clones, with approximately 94% appearing a single time and around 8.5% taken by the ten largest. The sequenced material came from PBMCs. The receptors derive from a donor aged 5-35 years with latent tuberculosis or without tuberculosis infection. CDR3s include the opening cysteine and the closing phenylalanine or tryptophan. The D gene is left open where the match is weak. Clone size appears in some rows only: once, few, many, or a class for an expanded clone.

clone size,J gene,D gene,V gene,CDR3 protein,CDR3 DNA
.,TRBJ2-1,TRBD2,TRBV7-9,CASRPRGAGESYEQFF,TGTGCCAGCAGACCCCGGGGAGCGGGAGAATCCTATGAGCAGTTCTTC
.,TRBJ2-1,.,TRBV5-4,CASSPVGGRDNEQFF,TGTGCCAGCAGCCCGGTCGGGGGGCGCGACAATGAGCAGTTCTTC
.,TRBJ2-2,TRBD2,TRBV5-1,CASSLLAGGGGELFF,TGCGCCAGCAGCTTGCTAGCGGGAGGCGGCGGGGAGCTGTTTTTT
.,TRBJ1-2,.,TRBV30,CAWSVGAHYTF,TGTGCCTGGAGTGTTGGGGCACACTACACCTTC
.,TRBJ2-5,.,TRBV29-1,CSVDLAFRGETQYF,TGCAGCGTTGATCTTGCGTTTCGGGGAGAGACCCAGTACTTC
.,TRBJ1-2,TRBD1,TRBV6-5,CASRLGTDYGYTF,TGTGCCAGCAGACTCGGGACAGACTATGGCTACACCTTC
.,TRBJ2-5,TRBD2,TRBV4-1,CASSQIIGGDETQYF,TGCGCCAGCAGCCAAATCATCGGGGGGGATGAGACCCAGTACTTC
.,TRBJ2-7,.,TRBV5-1,CASTTDYEQYF,TGCGCCAGCACTACAGATTACGAGCAGTACTTT
.,TRBJ1-6,.,TRBV30,CAWSELQGVSPLHF,TGTGCCTGGAGTGAGCTACAAGGAGTTTCACCCCTCCACTTT
once,TRBJ2-1,TRBD2,TRBV29-1,CSALVWGDRLADNEQFF,TGCAGCGCCCTAGTGTGGGGGGATAGGCTAGCGGACAATGAGCAGTTCTTC
.,TRBJ1-4,TRBD1,TRBV28,CASRPPGQGGNEKLFF,TGTGCCAGCAGGCCTCCGGGACAGGGGGGTAATGAAAAACTGTTTTTT
.,TRBJ2-1,TRBD1,TRBV23-1,CASSQLDRGYNEQFF,TGCGCCAGCAGTCAACTGGACAGGGGATACAATGAGCAGTTCTTC
.,TRBJ2-7,TRBD1,TRBV27,CASSPVPGQAPSSYEQYF,TGTGCCAGCAGTCCCGTCCCGGGACAGGCACCAAGCTCCTACGAGCAGTACTTC
.,TRBJ2-1,.,TRBV15,CATSRAPPGTEYNEQFF,TGTGCCACCAGCAGAGCCCCGCCCGGGACTGAGTACAATGAGCAGTTCTTC
.,TRBJ2-2,.,TRBV6-5,CASRPGGTGELFF,TGTGCCAGCAGGCCAGGGGGGACCGGGGAGCTGTTTTTT
.,TRBJ1-3,TRBD1,TRBV5-5,CASSFQGVGGNTIYF,TGTGCCAGCAGTTTTCAGGGGGTCGGTGGAAACACCATATATTTT
.,TRBJ2-1,.,TRBV7-2,CASSTTGRPNNEQFF,TGTGCCAGCAGCACCACTGGCAGGCCAAACAATGAGCAGTTCTTC
.,TRBJ2-7,.,TRBV14,CASSRAGEYEQYF,TGTGCCAGCAGCCGAGCCGGGGAATACGAGCAGTACTTC
.,TRBJ2-7,TRBD2,TRBV19,CASTGGTSGSYEQYF,TGTGCCAGTACCGGGGGGACTAGCGGGAGTTACGAGCAGTACTTC
.,TRBJ2-2,TRBD1,TRBV11-3,CASSQDRGLNTGELFF,TGTGCCAGCAGCCAAGACAGGGGACTGAACACCGGGGAGCTGTTTTTT
.,TRBJ2-3,TRBD2,TRBV15,CATSREQPGLAADTQYF,TGTGCCACCAGCAGAGAGCAACCGGGACTAGCGGCAGATACGCAGTATTTT
.,TRBJ2-1,TRBD2,TRBV13,CASSPRTGGGTSGRAQEQFF,TGTGCCAGCAGCCCTAGGACTGGTGGGGGGACTAGCGGGAGGGCCCAAGAGCAGTTCTTC
.,TRBJ2-1,.,TRBV7-2,CASSFLRDSEQFF,TGTGCCAGCAGCTTCCTCAGAGACAGCGAGCAGTTCTTC
.,TRBJ2-3,.,TRBV6-5,CASRRLSGDTQYF,TGTGCCAGCAGGAGGCTGTCGGGGGACACGCAGTATTTT
few,TRBJ2-1,TRBD2,TRBV6-5,CACQRGGVGYNEQFF,TGTGCCTGCCAGCGCGGGGGGGTGGGATACAATGAGCAGTTCTTC
.,TRBJ2-7,TRBD1,TRBV5-6,CASSLDRGKYEQYF,TGTGCCAGCAGCCTCGACAGGGGGAAGTACGAGCAGTACTTC
.,TRBJ2-2,TRBD1,TRBV7-9,CASSFTTGQANTGELFF,TGTGCCAGCAGCTTCACGACCGGACAGGCGAACACCGGGGAGCTGTTTTTT
.,TRBJ2-1,TRBD2,TRBV12-5,CASAPSGRRNEQFF,TGTGCTAGTGCCCCTAGCGGGAGAAGGAATGAGCAGTTCTTC
.,TRBJ1-3,.,TRBV13,CASSLGAAGNTIYF,TGTGCCAGCAGCTTAGGGGCAGCTGGAAACACCATATATTTT
.,TRBJ1-2,TRBD1,TRBV7-3,CASSSRGEGYTF,TGTGCCAGCAGTTCCAGGGGGGAAGGCTACACCTTC
.,TRBJ1-2,.,TRBV4-1,CASSQDKTDLYGYTF,TGCGCCAGCAGCCAAGATAAGACAGATTTATATGGCTACACCTTC
.,TRBJ2-5,TRBD1,TRBV7-9,CASSSQGAKGETQYF,TGTGCCAGCAGCTCCCAGGGGGCGAAAGGAGAGACCCAGTACTTC
.,TRBJ2-2,.,TRBV6-6,CASRDEGENTGELFF,TGTGCCAGCAGGGACGAGGGCGAGAACACCGGGGAGCTGTTTTTT
.,TRBJ2-5,.,TRBV5-6,CASSFWQGGETQYF,TGTGCCAGCAGCTTCTGGCAGGGAGGAGAGACCCAGTACTTC
.,TRBJ1-1,TRBD1,TRBV6-5,CASSYRGRNSEAFF,TGTGCCAGCAGTTACAGGGGGCGTAATTCTGAAGCTTTCTTT
.,TRBJ2-7,.,TRBV29-1,CSVGGVREQYF,TGCAGCGTCGGAGGGGTTAGGGAGCAGTACTTC
.,TRBJ2-7,TRBD2,TRBV5-6,CASSKKRDPSYEQYF,TGTGCCAGCAGCAAAAAGCGGGACCCTTCCTACGAGCAGTACTTC
once,TRBJ2-7,TRBD2,TRBV27,CASGLAGSYEQYF,TGTGCCAGCGGTCTAGCGGGTTCATACGAGCAGTACTTC
.,TRBJ1-1,.,TRBV19,CASSISGVSEAFF,TGTGCCAGTAGTATCTCAGGCGTCTCTGAAGCTTTCTTT
.,TRBJ1-1,.,TRBV4-1,CASSLRVNTEAFF,TGCGCCAGCAGCCTCAGGGTGAACACTGAAGCTTTCTTT
.,TRBJ2-1,.,TRBV19,CASTQGMPYNEQFF,TGTGCCAGTACTCAGGGGATGCCCTACAATGAGCAGTTCTTC
.,TRBJ2-2,.,TRBV27,CASSSATRSWATGELFF,TGTGCCAGCAGTTCCGCGACCCGAAGTTGGGCCACCGGGGAGCTGTTTTTT
.,TRBJ2-2,TRBD1,TRBV27,CASSFRGQDTGELFF,TGTGCCAGCAGTTTCAGGGGGCAGGACACCGGGGAGCTGTTTTTT
.,TRBJ1-4,.,TRBV5-6,CASSLMGQGGEKLFF,TGTGCCAGCAGCTTGATGGGTCAGGGCGGAGAAAAACTGTTTTTT
.,TRBJ1-2,TRBD1,TRBV7-9,CASSPNRDRLNYGYTF,TGTGCCAGCAGCCCTAATCGGGACAGACTTAACTATGGCTACACCTTC
.,TRBJ2-1,.,TRBV5-1,CVSSYGDSSENEQFF,TGCGTCAGCAGCTACGGGGACTCCTCTGAGAATGAGCAGTTCTTC
.,TRBJ1-2,.,TRBV5-1,CASSLAGFSNGYTF,TGCGCCAGCAGCTTGGCAGGGTTTTCCAATGGCTACACCTTC
.,TRBJ2-5,.,TRBV15,CATSARLPQETQYF,TGTGCCACCAGCGCCCGACTGCCCCAAGAGACCCAGTACTTC
.,TRBJ1-2,.,TRBV5-1,CASRGQGIDGYTF,TGCGCCAGCAGGGGGCAGGGGATAGACGGCTACACCTTC
.,TRBJ2-7,.,TRBV15,CATSRDYEAHHSYEQYF,TGTGCCACCAGCAGAGATTATGAGGCGCACCATTCCTACGAGCAGTACTTC
once,TRBJ1-3,.,TRBV28,CASSLLAQAYSGNTIYF,TGTGCCAGCAGTTTATTGGCGCAGGCCTACTCTGGAAACACCATATATTTT
.,TRBJ2-1,TRBD2,TRBV4-3,CASSQILGTSGGNEQFF,TGCGCCAGCAGCCAGATCCTTGGGACTAGCGGGGGAAATGAGCAGTTCTTC